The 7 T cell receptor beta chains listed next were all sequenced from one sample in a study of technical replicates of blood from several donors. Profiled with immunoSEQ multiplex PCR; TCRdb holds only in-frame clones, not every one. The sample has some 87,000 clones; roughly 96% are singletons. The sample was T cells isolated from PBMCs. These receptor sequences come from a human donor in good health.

CDR3 in DNA: TGCGCCAGGGGGGGAGGGCGGGAGACCCAGTACTTC. This translates into CARGGGRETQYF. This rearrangement joins TRBV4-3 to TRBJ2-5; TRBD2 matches at 7 bases. CDR3 length: 12 amino acids. J gave up 5 bases and V 9 bases, and 6 bases lay outside the gene matches. Germline V lookup: CDR1 LGHNA, CDR2 YSLEER.

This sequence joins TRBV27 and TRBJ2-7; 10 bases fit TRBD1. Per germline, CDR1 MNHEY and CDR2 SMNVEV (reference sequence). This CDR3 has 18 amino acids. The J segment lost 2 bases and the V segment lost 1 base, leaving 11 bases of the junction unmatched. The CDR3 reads CASSLYPPGTGVTYEQYF. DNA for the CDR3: TGTGCCAGCAGTTTATACCCACCAGGGACAGGGGTTACCTACGAGCAGTACTTC.

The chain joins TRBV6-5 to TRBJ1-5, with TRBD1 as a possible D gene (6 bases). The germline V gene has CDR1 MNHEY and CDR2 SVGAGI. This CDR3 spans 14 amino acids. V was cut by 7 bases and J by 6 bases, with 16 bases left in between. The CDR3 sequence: CASTSASRGQPQHF. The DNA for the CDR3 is TGTGCCAGCACTTCCGCCTCCAGGGGTCAGCCCCAGCATTTT.

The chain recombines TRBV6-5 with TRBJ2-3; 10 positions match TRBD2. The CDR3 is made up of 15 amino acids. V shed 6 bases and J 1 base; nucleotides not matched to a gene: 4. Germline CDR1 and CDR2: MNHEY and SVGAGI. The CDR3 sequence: CASRPAGGRTDTQYF. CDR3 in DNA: TGTGCCAGCAGACCAGCGGGAGGGCGCACAGATACGCAGTATTTT.

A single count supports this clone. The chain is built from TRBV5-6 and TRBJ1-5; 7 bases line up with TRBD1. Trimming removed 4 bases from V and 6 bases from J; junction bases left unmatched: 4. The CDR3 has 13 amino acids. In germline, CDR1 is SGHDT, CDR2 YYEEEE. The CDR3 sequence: CASSLEGAQPQHF. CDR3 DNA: TGTGCCAGCAGCCTGGAGGGGGCTCAGCCCCAGCATTTT.

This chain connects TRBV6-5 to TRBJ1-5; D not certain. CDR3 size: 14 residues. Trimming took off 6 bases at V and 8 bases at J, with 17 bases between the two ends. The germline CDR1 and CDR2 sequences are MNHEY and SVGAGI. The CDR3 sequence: CASSPPGGREPQHF. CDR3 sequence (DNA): TGTGCCAGCAGCCCCCCGGGAGGGAGGGAGCCCCAGCATTTT.

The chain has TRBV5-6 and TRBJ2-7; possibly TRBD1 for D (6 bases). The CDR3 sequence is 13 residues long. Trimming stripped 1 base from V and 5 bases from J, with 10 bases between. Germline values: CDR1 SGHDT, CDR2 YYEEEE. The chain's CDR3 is CASSLYRDHEQYF. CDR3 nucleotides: TGTGCCAGCAGCTTGTACAGGGACCACGAGCAGTACTTC.